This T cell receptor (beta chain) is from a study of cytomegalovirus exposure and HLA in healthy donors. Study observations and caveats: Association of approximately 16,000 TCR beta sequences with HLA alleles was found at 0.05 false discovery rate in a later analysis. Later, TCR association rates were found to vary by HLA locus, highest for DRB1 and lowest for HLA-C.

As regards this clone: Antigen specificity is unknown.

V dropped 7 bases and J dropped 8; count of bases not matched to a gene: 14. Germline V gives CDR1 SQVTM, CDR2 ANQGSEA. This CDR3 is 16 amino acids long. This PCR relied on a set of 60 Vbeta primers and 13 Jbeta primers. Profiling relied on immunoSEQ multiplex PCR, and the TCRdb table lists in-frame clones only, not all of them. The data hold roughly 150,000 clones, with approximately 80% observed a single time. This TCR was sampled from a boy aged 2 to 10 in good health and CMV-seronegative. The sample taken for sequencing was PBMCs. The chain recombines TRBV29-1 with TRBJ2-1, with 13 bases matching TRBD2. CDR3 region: CSAPLLGLAGLDEQFF. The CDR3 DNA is TGCAGCGCCCCTTTGCTGGGACTAGCGGGACTGGATGAGCAGTTCTTC.